These T cell receptor beta chains were read from a single sample in a study of blood T cells in healthy people across ages. TCRdb reprocessed the 5' RACE reads with MiXCR, giving one entry per CDR3 protein. This table has about 1,400,000 distinct CDR3 sequences, approximately 42% appearing once. The sequencing input was blood. The source is a woman between 18 and 30 years old in good health. Each CDR3 is given with its conserved first and last residue. The D gene is left open where the match is weak. Some rows have no size entry. The others give once, few or many, or a class for an expanded clone.

-,-,TRBV11-1,TRBJ1-3,CASSDGFSGNTVYF,TGTGCCAGCAGTGACGGATTCTCTGGAAACACCGTATATTTT
few,-,TRBV7-8,TRBJ2-5,CASSLERRPSQETQYF,TGTGCCAGCAGCTTAGAACGCCGGCCAAGTCAAGAGACCCAGTACTTC
-,-,TRBV7-9,TRBJ1-1,CASSSPAGADTEAFF,TGTGCCAGCAGCTCCCCAGCGGGGGCCGACACTGAAGCTTTCTTT
few,-,TRBV20-1,TRBJ1-2,CSAREDATGYGYTF,TGCAGTGCTAGAGAGGACGCCACGGGCTATGGCTACACCTTC
few,TRBD1,TRBV5-1,TRBJ1-1,CASSLSDRGGTEAFF,TGCGCCAGCAGCTTGTCCGACAGGGGCGGCACTGAAGCTTTCTTT
-,-,TRBV7-8,TRBJ2-7,CASSVFGAYEQYF,TGTGCCAGCAGCGTATTCGGGGCCTACGAGCAGTACTTC
few,-,TRBV4-1,TRBJ1-6,CASSQAQGKSSYNSPLHF,TGCGCCAGCAGCCAAGCGCAGGGGAAGAGCTCCTATAATTCACCCCTCCACTTT
few,TRBD2,TRBV24-1,TRBJ2-1,CATSDLPATSGSYNEQFF,TGTGCCACCAGTGATTTACCCGCAACTAGCGGGAGCTACAATGAGCAGTTCTTC
few,-,TRBV12-3/TRBV12-4,TRBJ1-4,CASSWTAATNEKLFF,TGTGCCAGCAGTTGGACGGCCGCAACTAATGAAAAACTGTTTTTT
-,-,TRBV6-5,TRBJ2-2,CASSYQGKNGELFF,TGTGCCAGCAGTTACCAAGGAAAGAACGGGGAGCTGTTTTTT
-,TRBD1,TRBV28,TRBJ2-5,CASSLGGTGYQEAQYF,TGTGCCAGCAGTTTAGGGGGGACAGGGTACCAAGAGGCCCAGTACTTC
-,-,TRBV6-6,TRBJ2-5,CASSYAGAQGTQYF,TGTGCCAGCAGTTACGCTGGGGCGCAAGGGACCCAGTACTTC
few,-,TRBV5-1,TRBJ2-7,CASSLRADNLRNGGYEQYF,TGCGCCAGCAGCTTGAGGGCCGACAACCTTCGTAATGGCGGCTACGAGCAGTACTTC
-,TRBD2,TRBV27,TRBJ2-5,CASSYSGGRWETQYF,TGTGCCAGCAGCTATAGCGGGGGGCGGTGGGAGACCCAGTACTTC
-,-,TRBV12-3/TRBV12-4,TRBJ2-1,CASSLGDLSNNEQFF,TGTGCCAGCAGTTTAGGGGACTTGTCAAACAATGAGCAGTTCTTC
-,TRBD1,TRBV5-1,TRBJ2-5,CASRNGTGTETQYF,TGCGCCAGCAGAAACGGGACAGGGACGGAGACCCAGTACTTC
few,-,TRBV12-3/TRBV12-4,TRBJ1-2,CASSPGATNYGYTF,TGTGCCAGCAGTCCCGGGGCGACTAACTATGGCTACACCTTC
-,-,TRBV6-6,TRBJ2-3,CASSRQTDTQYF,TGTGCCAGCAGCCGCCAGACCGATACGCAGTATTTT